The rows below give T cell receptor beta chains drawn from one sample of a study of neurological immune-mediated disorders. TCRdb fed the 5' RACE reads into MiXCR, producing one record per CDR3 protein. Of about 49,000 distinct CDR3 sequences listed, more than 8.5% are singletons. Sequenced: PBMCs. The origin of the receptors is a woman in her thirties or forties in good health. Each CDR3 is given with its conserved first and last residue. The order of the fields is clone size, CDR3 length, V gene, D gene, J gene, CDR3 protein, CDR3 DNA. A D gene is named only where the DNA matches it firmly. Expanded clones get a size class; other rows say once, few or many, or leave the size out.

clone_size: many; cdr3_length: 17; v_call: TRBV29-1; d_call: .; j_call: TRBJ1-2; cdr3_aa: CSVEDGGVLKPLDGYTF; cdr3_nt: TGCAGCGTTGAAGATGGAGGAGTTTTGAAGCCCCTGGATGGCTACACCTTC
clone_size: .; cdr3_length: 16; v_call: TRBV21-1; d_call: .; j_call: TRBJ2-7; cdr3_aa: CARSKDGTGVSYDQYF; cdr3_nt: TGTGCCAGAAGCAAAGACGGGACAGGGGTCTCCTACGACCAGTACTTC
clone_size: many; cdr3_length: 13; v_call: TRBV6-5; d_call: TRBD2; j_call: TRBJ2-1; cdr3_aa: CASSRTSPGEQFF; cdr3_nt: TGTGCCAGCAGTAGGACTAGTCCTGGTGAGCAGTTCTTC
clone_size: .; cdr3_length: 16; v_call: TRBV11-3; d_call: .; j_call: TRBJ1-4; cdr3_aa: CASSPPWGAYYEKLFF; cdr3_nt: TGTGCCAGCAGCCCACCTTGGGGGGCCTACTACGAAAAACTGTTTTTT
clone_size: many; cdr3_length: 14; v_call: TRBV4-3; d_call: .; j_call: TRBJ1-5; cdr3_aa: CASSRGHVNQPQHF; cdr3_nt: TGCGCCAGCAGCCGCGGACATGTCAATCAGCCCCAGCATTTT
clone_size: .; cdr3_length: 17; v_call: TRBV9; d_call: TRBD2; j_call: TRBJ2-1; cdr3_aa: CASSVEVSVRGTYEQFF; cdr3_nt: TGTGCCAGCAGCGTAGAAGTATCAGTGCGGGGGACCTATGAGCAGTTCTTC
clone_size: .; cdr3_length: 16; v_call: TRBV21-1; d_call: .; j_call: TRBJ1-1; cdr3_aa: CASSDRGDSANTEAFF; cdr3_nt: TGTGCCAGCAGCGACAGGGGGGATTCGGCGAACACTGAAGCTTTCTTT
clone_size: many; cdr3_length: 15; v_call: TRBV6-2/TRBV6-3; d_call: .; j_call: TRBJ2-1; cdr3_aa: CASTRPGAPYNEQFF; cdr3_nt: TGTGCCAGCACTAGACCGGGGGCTCCCTACAATGAGCAGTTCTTC
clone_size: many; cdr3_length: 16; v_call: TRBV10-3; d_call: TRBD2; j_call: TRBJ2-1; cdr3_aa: CAISDGLAGAYNEQFF; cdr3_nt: TGTGCCATCAGTGATGGCCTAGCGGGAGCTTACAATGAGCAGTTCTTC
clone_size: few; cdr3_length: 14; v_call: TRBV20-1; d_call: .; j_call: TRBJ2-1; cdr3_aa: CSAGLASSYNEQFF; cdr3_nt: TGCAGTGCTGGTTTAGCGAGCTCCTACAATGAGCAGTTCTTC
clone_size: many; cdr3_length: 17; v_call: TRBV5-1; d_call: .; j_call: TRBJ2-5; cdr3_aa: CASSYALPGLQQETQYF; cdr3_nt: TGCGCCAGCAGCTACGCCTTACCGGGACTGCAACAAGAGACCCAGTACTTC
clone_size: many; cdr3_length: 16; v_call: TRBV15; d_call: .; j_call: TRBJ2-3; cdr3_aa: CATSREGASVTDTQYF; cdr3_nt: TGTGCCACCAGCAGAGAGGGAGCAAGCGTCACAGATACGCAGTATTTT
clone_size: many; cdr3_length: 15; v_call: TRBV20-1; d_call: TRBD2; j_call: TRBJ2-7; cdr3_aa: CSARDSGRDRHEQYF; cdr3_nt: TGCAGTGCTAGAGATTCGGGGAGGGATCGACACGAGCAGTACTTC
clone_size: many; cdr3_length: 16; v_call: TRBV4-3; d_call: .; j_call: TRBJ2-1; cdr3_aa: CASSQDQGGSYNEQFF; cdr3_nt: TGCGCCAGCAGCCAAGATCAGGGCGGTTCCTACAATGAGCAGTTCTTC
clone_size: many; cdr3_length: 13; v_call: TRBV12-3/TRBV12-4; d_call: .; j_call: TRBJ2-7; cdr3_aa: CASSFGALYEQYF; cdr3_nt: TGTGCCAGCAGTTTCGGGGCCCTCTACGAGCAGTACTTC
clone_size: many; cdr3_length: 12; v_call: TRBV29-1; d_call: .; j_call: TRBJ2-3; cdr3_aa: CSAETGTDTQYF; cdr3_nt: TGCAGCGCAGAAACTGGCACAGATACGCAGTATTTT
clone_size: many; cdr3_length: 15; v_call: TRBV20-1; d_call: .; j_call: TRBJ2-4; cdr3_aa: CSASINRARGNIQYF; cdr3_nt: TGCAGTGCTTCTATTAACAGGGCTCGGGGAAACATTCAGTACTTC
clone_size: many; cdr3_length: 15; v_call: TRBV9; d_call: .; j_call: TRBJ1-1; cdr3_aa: CASSVGAGMNTEAFF; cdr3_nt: TGTGCCAGCAGCGTAGGTGCAGGGATGAACACTGAAGCTTTCTTT
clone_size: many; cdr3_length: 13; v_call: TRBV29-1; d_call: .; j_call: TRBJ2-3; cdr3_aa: CSVDSASTDTQYF; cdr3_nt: TGCAGCGTTGATTCGGCTAGCACAGATACGCAGTATTTT
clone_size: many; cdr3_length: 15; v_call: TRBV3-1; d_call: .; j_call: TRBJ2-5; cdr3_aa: CASSQGTGPWETQYF; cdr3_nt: TGTGCCAGCAGCCAAGGGACCGGGCCTTGGGAGACCCAGTACTTC
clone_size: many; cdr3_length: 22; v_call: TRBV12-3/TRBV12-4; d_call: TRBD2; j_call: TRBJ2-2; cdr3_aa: CASSLAYRRLAGGPYNTGELFF; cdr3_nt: TGTGCCAGCAGTTTAGCGTATCGGAGACTAGCGGGAGGGCCGTATAACACCGGGGAGCTGTTTTTT
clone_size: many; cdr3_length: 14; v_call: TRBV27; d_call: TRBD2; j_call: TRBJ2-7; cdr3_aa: CASSLGRGNYEQYF; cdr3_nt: TGTGCCAGCAGTTTAGGGAGGGGCAACTACGAGCAGTACTTC
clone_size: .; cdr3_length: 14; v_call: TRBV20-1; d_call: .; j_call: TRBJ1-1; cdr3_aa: CSARAGTGNTEAFF; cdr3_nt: TGCAGTGCCAGGGCGGGGACCGGGAACACTGAAGCTTTCTTT
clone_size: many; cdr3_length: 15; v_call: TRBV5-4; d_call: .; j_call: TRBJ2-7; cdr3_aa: CASSFSTGSSYEQYF; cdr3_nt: TGTGCCAGCAGCTTTTCCACCGGAAGCTCCTACGAGCAGTACTTC
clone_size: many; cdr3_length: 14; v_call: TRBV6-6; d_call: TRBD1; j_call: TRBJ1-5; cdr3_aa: CASSYPGQLQPQHF; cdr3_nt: TGTGCCAGCAGTTACCCGGGACAGTTGCAGCCCCAGCATTTT
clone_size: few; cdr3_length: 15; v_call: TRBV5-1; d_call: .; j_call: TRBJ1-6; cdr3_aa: CASSPLGQGQSPLHF; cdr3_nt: TGCGCCAGCAGCCCTCTTGGTCAGGGGCAATCACCCCTCCACTTT
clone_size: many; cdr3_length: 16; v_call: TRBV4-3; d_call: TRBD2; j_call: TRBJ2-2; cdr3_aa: CASSQGTSDGTGELFF; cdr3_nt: TGCGCCAGCAGCCAAGGGACTAGCGATGGCACCGGGGAGCTGTTTTTT
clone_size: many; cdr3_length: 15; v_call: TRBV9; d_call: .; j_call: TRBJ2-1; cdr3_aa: CASSPLGGGHNEQFF; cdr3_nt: TGTGCCAGCAGCCCTCTAGGGGGAGGCCACAATGAGCAGTTCTTC
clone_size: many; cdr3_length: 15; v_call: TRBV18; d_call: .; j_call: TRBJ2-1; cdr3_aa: CASSPPDGTNNEQFF; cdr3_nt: TGTGCCAGCTCACCTCCCGACGGTACAAACAATGAGCAGTTCTTC
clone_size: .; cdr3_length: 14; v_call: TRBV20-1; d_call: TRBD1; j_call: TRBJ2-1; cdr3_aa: CSAIWTGAYNEQFF; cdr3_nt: TGCAGTGCTATTTGGACAGGGGCCTACAATGAGCAGTTCTTC
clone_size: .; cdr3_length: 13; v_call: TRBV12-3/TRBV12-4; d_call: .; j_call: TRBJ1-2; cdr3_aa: CASSTSGPSGCFF; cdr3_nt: TGTGCCAGCAGTACATCCGGGCCATCGGGTTGCTTCTTC
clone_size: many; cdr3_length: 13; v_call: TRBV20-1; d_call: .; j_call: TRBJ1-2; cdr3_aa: CSARYPGDYGYTF; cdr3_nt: TGCAGTGCTAGATATCCAGGGGACTATGGCTACACCTTC
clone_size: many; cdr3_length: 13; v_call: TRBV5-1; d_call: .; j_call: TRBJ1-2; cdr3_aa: CASSSGPLGGYTF; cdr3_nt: TGCGCCAGCAGCTCGGGACCGCTCGGGGGCTACACCTTC
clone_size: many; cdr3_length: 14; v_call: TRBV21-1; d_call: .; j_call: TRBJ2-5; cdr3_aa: CASSTWDRQETQYF; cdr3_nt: TGTGCCAGCAGCACATGGGACCGTCAAGAGACCCAGTACTTC
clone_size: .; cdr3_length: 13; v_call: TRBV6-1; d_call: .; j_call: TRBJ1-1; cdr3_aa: CASGGHLNTEAFF; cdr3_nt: TGTGCCAGCGGGGGACATCTCAACACTGAAGCTTTCTTT
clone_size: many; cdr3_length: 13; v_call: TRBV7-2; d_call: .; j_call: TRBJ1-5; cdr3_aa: CASSPTANQPQHF; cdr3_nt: TGTGCCAGCAGCCCGACAGCTAATCAGCCCCAGCATTTT
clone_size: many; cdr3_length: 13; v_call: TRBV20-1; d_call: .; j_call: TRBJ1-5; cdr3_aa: CSANSGTNQPQHF; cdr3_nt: TGCAGTGCCAACTCAGGGACAAATCAGCCCCAGCATTTT
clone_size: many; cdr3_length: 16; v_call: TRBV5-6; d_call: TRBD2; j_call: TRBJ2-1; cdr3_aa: CASSLPGGPDYNEQFF; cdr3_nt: TGTGCCAGCAGCTTGCCGGGAGGGCCGGACTACAATGAGCAGTTCTTC
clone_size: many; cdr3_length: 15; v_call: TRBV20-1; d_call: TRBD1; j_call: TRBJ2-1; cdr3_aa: CSAQPGQGSYNEQFF; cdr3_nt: TGCAGTGCTCAACCGGGACAGGGCTCCTACAATGAGCAGTTCTTC
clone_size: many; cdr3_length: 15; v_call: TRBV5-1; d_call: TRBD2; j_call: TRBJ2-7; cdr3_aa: CASSPTGGGEYEQYF; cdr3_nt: TGCGCCAGCAGCCCCACCGGGGGAGGGGAATACGAGCAGTACTTC
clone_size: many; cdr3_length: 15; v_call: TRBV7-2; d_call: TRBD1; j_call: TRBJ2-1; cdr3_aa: CASTGQGSEYNEQFF; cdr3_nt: TGTGCCAGCACCGGACAGGGTAGCGAGTACAATGAGCAGTTCTTC
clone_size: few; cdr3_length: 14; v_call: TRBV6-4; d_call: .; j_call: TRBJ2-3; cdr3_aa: CASSDDGPTDTQYF; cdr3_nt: TGTGCCAGCAGTGACGACGGACCCACAGATACGCAGTATTTT
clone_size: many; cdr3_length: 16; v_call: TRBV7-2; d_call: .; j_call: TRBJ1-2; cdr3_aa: CASSLVSGDANYGYTF; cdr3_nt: TGTGCCAGCAGCTTAGTATCCGGAGACGCTAACTATGGCTACACCTTC
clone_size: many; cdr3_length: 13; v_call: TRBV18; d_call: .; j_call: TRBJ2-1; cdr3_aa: CASSPGQDNEQFF; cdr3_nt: TGTGCCAGCTCACCAGGGCAGGACAATGAGCAGTTCTTC
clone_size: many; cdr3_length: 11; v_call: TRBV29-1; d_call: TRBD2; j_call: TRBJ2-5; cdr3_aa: CSVYSGGAQYF; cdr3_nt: TGCAGCGTTTACAGTGGGGGGGCCCAGTACTTC
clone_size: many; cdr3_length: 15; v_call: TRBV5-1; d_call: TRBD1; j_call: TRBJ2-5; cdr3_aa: CASSGRDRAGETQYF; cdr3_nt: TGCGCCAGCAGCGGGCGGGACAGGGCCGGGGAGACCCAGTACTTC
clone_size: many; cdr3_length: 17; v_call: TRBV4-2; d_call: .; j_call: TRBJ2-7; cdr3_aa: CASSQDLTVGTSYEQYF; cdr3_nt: TGTGCCAGCAGCCAAGATCTAACAGTCGGGACCTCCTACGAGCAGTACTTC
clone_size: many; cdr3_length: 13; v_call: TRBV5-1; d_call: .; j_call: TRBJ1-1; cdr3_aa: CASSRTVNTEAFF; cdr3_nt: TGCGCCAGCAGCCGGACGGTGAACACTGAAGCTTTCTTT
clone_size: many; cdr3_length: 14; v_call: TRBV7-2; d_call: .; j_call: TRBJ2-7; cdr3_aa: CASSFAGQTYEQYF; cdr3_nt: TGTGCCAGCAGCTTCGCCGGACAGACGTACGAGCAGTACTTC
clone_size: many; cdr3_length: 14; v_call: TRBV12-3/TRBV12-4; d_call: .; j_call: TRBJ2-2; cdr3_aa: CASSRHPGTGELFF; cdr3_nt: TGTGCCAGCAGTCGTCACCCGGGCACCGGGGAGCTGTTTTTT
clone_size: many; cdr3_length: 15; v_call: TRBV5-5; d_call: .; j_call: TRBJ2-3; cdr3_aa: CASSSTGPLADTQYF; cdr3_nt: TGTGCCAGCAGCTCCACAGGGCCGTTGGCAGATACGCAGTATTTT
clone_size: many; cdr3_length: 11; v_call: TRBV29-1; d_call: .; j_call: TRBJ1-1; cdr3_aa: CSVEGGTEAFF; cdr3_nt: TGCAGCGTTGAAGGGGGCACTGAAGCTTTCTTT